This TCR beta chain was captured by sequencing in a study of T cell responses to AZD1222 COVID-19 vaccine. On this clone itself: Antigen specificity is unknown.

Assay used: immunoSEQ multiplex PCR; TCRdb lists only in-frame clones, some missing. The sample holds 140,000 or so clones; 80% to 90% are singletons and the top ten take roughly 1.7%. Notes on the study in general: CD4 TCRs linked to vaccination spanned spike, dominating at 160-218 and 743-854. Increases in Spike-specific TCR breadth and depth were seen after two AZD1222 doses.

The germline gives CDR1 SGHAT, CDR2 FQNNGV. Trimming took 5 bases from V and 5 from J; bases not matched to a gene: 9. The CDR3 spans 15 residues. The genes are TRBV11-2 and TRBJ2-5; 9 nucleotides match TRBD1. The source material was peripheral blood, sampled on day 0 of AZD1222 vaccination. This TCR derives from an adult in good health. The CDR3 coding sequence is TGTGCCAGCAGCGCCGGGACAGGGAAGCGCGAGACCCAGTACTTC. Translated, it gives CASSAGTGKRETQYF. The full variable domain, its missing parts supplied by reference TRBV11-2 and TRBJ2-5, is EAGVAQSPRYKIIEKRQSVAFWCNPISGHATLYWYQQILGQGPKLLIQFQNNGVVDDSQLPKDRFSAERLKGVDSTLKIQPAKLEDSAVYLCASSAGTGKRETQYFGPGTRLLVL.